This T cell receptor (beta chain) was profiled in a study of spatial heterogeneity in lung cancer. Overall study context: A consistent excess of beta-chain over alpha-chain sequences was detected. An average of more than ten raw reads was observed per unique TCR and UMI combination.

A single record per CDR3 protein comes from TCRdb applying MiXCR to the 5' RACE reads. The sample yields 15,000 to 20,000 distinct CDR3 sequences, around 6% seen once. The sample's time point: sample taken at primary tumor resection. General study findings and limits: Within tumors, counts of expanded alpha and beta TCRs tracked tumor mutation counts.

Many counts were recorded for this clonotype. What it binds is unknown. CDR1 MDHEN and CDR2 SYDVKM come from the germline V gene. The CDR3 is 12 residues long. V was shortened by 2 bases and J by 5 bases, with 3 bases between the two germline ends. The rearrangement joins TRBV28 to TRBJ2-2; D remains unclear. The sequence came from a male donor with early-stage non-small cell lung cancer. The material sequenced was lung tumor tissue, taken at surgery. The CDR3 is CASSLRTGELFF. In DNA form, the CDR3 reads TGTGCCAGCAGTTTAAGGACCGGGGAGCTGTTTTTT.